This T cell receptor beta chain was sequenced for a study of blood T cell repertoires in COVID-19. The method was immunoSEQ multiplex PCR; TCRdb's version includes in-frame clones alone and lacks a portion of them. This table holds about 250,000 clones, 87% found once. V was clipped by 4 bases and J by 3 bases; unmatched bases: 5. This CDR3 has 15 amino acids. Germline assignment: CDR1 SGHDT and CDR2 YYEEEE. V usage is TRBV5-6 and J usage is TRBJ2-1; 9 bases agree with TRBD2. Sequenced sample: peripheral blood. The source of this sequence is a man younger than 30 with active or convalescent COVID-19. CDR3 bases: TGTGCCAGCAGCCCCCAGCGGGAGGACTACAATGAGCAGTTCTTC. The encoded protein is CASSPQREDYNEQFF.